This TCR beta chain was captured by sequencing in a study of T cells after yellow fever vaccination (dated by TCRdb to between 2017 and 2020). Regarding the study in general: The SMART-Seq v4 Ultra Low Input RNA kit was used to prepare libraries from fractions with low cell numbers. To follow T-cell clones before and after both primary and booster YFV17D yellow fever vaccination, bulk TCR alpha and beta repertoires underwent longitudinal sequencing. The cohort comprised two healthy male donors, one aged 18 to 29 and one aged 30 to 40 years. Blood was drawn at multiple timepoints before and after primary and secondary immunization, with bulk PBMC replicates and cell subsets isolated.

According to the germline V gene, CDR1 reads MNHEY and CDR2 reads SVGAGI. V lost 6 bases and J lost 8 bases; the stretch between them is 13 bases long. There are 12 amino acids in the CDR3, from cysteine to phenylalanine inclusive. The read is trimmed to its CDR3 DNA, 36 bases read in frame from base 1. The treatment or condition label on this specimen signifies: live attenuated yellow fever vaccine strain. At every blood-draw timepoint, two biological replicates of bulk PBMCs were collected. PBMCs were isolated from peripheral blood using a standard Ficoll-Paque protocol. TriZol was used to extract RNA from bulk PBMCs, from CD4 and CD8 fractions, and from dextramer-positive and dextramer-negative fractions. TCR cDNA was synthesized by 5'RACE template switching, which introduced a universal primer site and unique molecular identifiers. Priming for cDNA synthesis came from both the TCR alpha and TCR beta constant segments. Library amplification involved two PCR steps, and the second step added sample barcodes and sequencing adapters. Sequencing of libraries was performed on Illumina HiSeq 2500 (2x100 bp) or NovaSeq (2x150 bp). The source study handled its data this way. Reads were demultiplexed and collapsed into UMI consensus sequences with MIGEC, and V(D)J alignment was performed with MiXCR. Clonotypes responding to the vaccine were identified with edgeR on replicate PBMC samples, with the criteria of FDR below 0.01 and a log2 fold change above 5 up to day 15. Bulk clonotypes were assigned CD4 or CD8 identity according to which sequenced CD4 or CD8 repertoire held them at higher abundance. TCRdb cleaned the public reads at Q25 with fastp, built clones with MiXCR and kept in-frame beta chains. CDR3 protein sequences are deduplicated, and each keeps its most common genes and DNA. These V and J calls originate from TCRdb's pipeline instead of the authors' own analysis. The sample includes approximately 510,000 distinct CDR3 sequences, with roughly a fifth observed a single time. About 15% of the sample rests with the top ten.

What the authors observed across the whole study: Only a couple of donors were included in the study, so the extent to which the findings can be generalized is limited. A small fraction of clonotypes appeared in both the CD4 and CD8 compartments, likely as a result of convergent recombination. After the booster, most of the clones that had expanded following primary vaccination were detected again (96% of CD4 and roughly 88% of CD8), which suggests that memory was broadly maintained. The secondary T-cell response was weaker than the primary response but faster, peaking on day 5 instead of day 15. Computational filtering was needed because FACS-sorted repertoires could contain abundant contaminating clonotypes from the bulk population.

The sample holds many counts of this clonotype. Its antigen remains undetermined. Base-call qualities are not available, and no considerably larger clone is one nucleotide away. The V and J genes are TRBV6-5 and TRBJ1-1; the D gene identity is not certain. The sequence derives from a man aged 18 to 35 who received the YFV17D yellow fever vaccine. Sequencing was performed on PBMCs, taken more than 20 days after the first yellow fever vaccination. Read as DNA, the sequence is TGTGCCAGCAGGAACCCACGGCTCGAAGCTTTCTTT. This translates into CASRNPRLEAFF.